The sample holds many counts of the clone carrying this TCR beta chain. Antigen unknown. As for time point: patch test 3, about 24 weeks after DPC sensitization. Indicated treatment: therapeutic diphenylcyclopropenone sensitization with weekly scalp DPC. The data were taken from a study of human T cells and chemical hapten exposure. One entry per CDR3 protein results from TCRdb running MiXCR on the RACE reads. The data hold more than 100,000 distinct CDR3 sequences, with approximately 10% observed a single time. Study findings and constraints: DPC sensitization left the count of TCRs above 1 in 1000 unchanged.

V was pared by 7 bases and J by 2 bases, with 5 bases of the junction left unmatched. The CDR3 contains 14 residues. Germline values: CDR1 MNHNS, CDR2 SASEGT. The TCR sequence derives from a woman in her 50s with alopecia areata. Some clones in this sample may be carry-over from other donors' samples. The sample consisted of whole blood, taken in connection with sensitization to the hapten diphenylcyclopropenone (DPC). The chain couples TRBV6-1 to TRBJ1-5; 7 positions match TRBD1. CDR3 DNA sequence: TGTGCCAGCAATCCAGGGGGGCGCAATCAGCCCCAGCATTTT. Protein: CASNPGGRNQPQHF.